This TCR beta chain comes out of a study of blood T cell repertoires in COVID-19. Study details: PBMCs, B-cell-depleted T cells, or T cells provided the cDNA or gDNA that made up the material.

In this sample, this clone turned up a few times. V was clipped by 4 bases and J by 5 bases, with 16 bases between them. The CDR3 sequence is 16 residues long. The germline V gene encodes CDR1 SGHRS and CDR2 YFSETQ. Study processing details: The authors estimated nucleated cell counts from reference gene primer amplification. TCRdb's copy holds only in-frame clones and misses some; the assay was immunoSEQ multiplex PCR. That table furnishes V, J and clone size, whereas the DNA furnished D and trimming. The data hold around 80,000 clones, with about 83% observed a single time. Sequencing was carried out using peripheral blood. The chain carries TRBV5-1 and TRBJ1-6; D ambiguous. The clonotype was recovered from an elderly woman with acute or convalescent COVID-19. The CDR3 loop reads CASSQTPILDNSPLHF. The CDR3 bases are TGCGCCAGCAGCCAAACTCCCATATTGGATAATTCACCCCTCCACTTT.